This T cell receptor beta chain is from a study of T cell changes during pregnancy in multiple sclerosis. Measured with immunoSEQ multiplex PCR; TCRdb has only the in-frame clones, and not every one. Of roughly 68,000 clones listed, about 92% are singletons. The sample here was peripheral blood, taken in the second trimester of pregnancy. This receptor was identified in a female donor in good health, enrolled as a control in a pregnancy study.

DNA for the CDR3: TGCGCCAGCAGCGAACGGTACAATGAGCAGTTCTTC. It yields the protein CASSERYNEQFF. The genes are TRBV5-1 and TRBJ2-1, with unresolved D. V gave up 4 bases and J gave up 4 bases, with 6 bases separating them. Per the germline V gene, CDR1 is SGHRS and CDR2 is YFSETQ. This CDR3 contains 12 residues. Full variable domain (rest looked up from reference TRBV5-1 and TRBJ2-1): KAGVTQTPRYLIKTRGQQVTLSCSPISGHRSVSWYQQTPGQGLQFLFEYFSETQRNKGNFPGRFSGRQFSNSRSEMNVSTLELGDSALYLCASSERYNEQFFGPGTRLTVL.